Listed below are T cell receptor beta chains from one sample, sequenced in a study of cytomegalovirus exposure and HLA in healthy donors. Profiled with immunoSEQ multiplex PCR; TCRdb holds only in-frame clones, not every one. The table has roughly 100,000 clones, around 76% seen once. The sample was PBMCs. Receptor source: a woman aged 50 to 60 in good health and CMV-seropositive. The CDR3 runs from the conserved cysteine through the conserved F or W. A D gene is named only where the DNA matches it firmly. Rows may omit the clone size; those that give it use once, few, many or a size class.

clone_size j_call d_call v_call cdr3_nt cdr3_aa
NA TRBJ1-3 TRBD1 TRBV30 TGTGCCTGGAGCCCGGGACAGGGAAACACCATATATTTT CAWSPGQGNTIYF
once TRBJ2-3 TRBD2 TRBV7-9 TGTGCCAGCAGCCAGACTAGCCGTTCAGATACGCAGTATTTT CASSQTSRSDTQYF
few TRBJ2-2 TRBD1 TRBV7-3 TGTGCCACCTCGGACAGGGCAAACACCGGGGAGCTGTTTTTT CATSDRANTGELFF
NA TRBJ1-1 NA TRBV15 TGTGCCACCAGCATAGGGGGTTCGCCGTCCACTGAAGCTTTCTTT CATSIGGSPSTEAFF
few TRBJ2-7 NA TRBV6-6 TGTGCCAGCAGTCCTATACAGGGACCCACCGAGCAGTACTTC CASSPIQGPTEQYF
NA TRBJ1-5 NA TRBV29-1 TGCAGCGTTGGAGGTAGCAATCAGCCCCAGCATTTT CSVGGSNQPQHF
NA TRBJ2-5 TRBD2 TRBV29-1 TGCAGCGTTGGGGGTAGCGGGGGCCGCGGGGAGACCCAGTACTTC CSVGGSGGRGETQYF
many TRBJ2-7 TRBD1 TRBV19 TGTGCCAGCAAAGAGACAGGGGGCTCCTACGAGCAGTACTTC CASKETGGSYEQYF
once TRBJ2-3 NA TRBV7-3 TGTGCCAGCAGCCCCCCTAGCACAGATACGCAGTATTTT CASSPPSTDTQYF
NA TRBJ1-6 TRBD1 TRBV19 TGTGCCAGTAGTCACAGGGGGCGGAATTCACCCCTCCACTTT CASSHRGRNSPLHF
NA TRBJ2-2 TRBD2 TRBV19 TGTGCCAGTAGTATTTCTCTCTCGCGGGGGGGCCGAGGAACCGGGGAGCTGTTTTTT CASSISLSRGGRGTGELFF
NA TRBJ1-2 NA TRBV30 TGTGCCTGCAAGCGGCGGGGAGCTGGCTACACCTTC CACKRRGAGYTF
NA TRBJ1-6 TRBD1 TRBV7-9 TGTGCCAGCAGCCCAGCAGGGACAGTTAATTCACCCCTCCACTTT CASSPAGTVNSPLHF
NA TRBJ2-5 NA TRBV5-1 TGCGCCAGCAGCGCCGGGACACAAGAGACCCAGTACTTC CASSAGTQETQYF
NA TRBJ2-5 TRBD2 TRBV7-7 TGTGCTAGCGGACTAGCGGGGGAAGAGACCCAGTACTTC CASGLAGEETQYF
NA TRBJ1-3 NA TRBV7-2 TGTGCCAGCAGCAATGGACGGGGCTCTGGAAACACCATATATTTT CASSNGRGSGNTIYF
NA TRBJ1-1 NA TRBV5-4 TGTGCCAGCAGCTTGCCTTCCGTTTTGAACACTGAAGCTTTCTTT CASSLPSVLNTEAFF
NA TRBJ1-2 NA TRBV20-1 TGCAGTGCTAGAGATCAAGAGCGCTACACCTTC CSARDQERYTF
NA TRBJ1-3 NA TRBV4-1 TGCGCCAGCAGCCTCACAGGGAGATCTGGAAACACCATATATTTT CASSLTGRSGNTIYF
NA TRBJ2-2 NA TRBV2 TGTGCCAGCAGTGCGGAGGGCGCCACCGGGGAGCTGTTTTTT CASSAEGATGELFF
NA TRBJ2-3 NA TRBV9 TGTGCCAGCAGTTTCTCGGGCAGGGCAACAGATACGCAGTATTTT CASSFSGRATDTQYF
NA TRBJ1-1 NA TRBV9 TGTGCCACACTCCATTGTTTTTACACTGAAGCTTTCTTT CATLHCFYTEAFF
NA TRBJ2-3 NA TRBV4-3 TGCGCCAGCAGCCAAACACACCTCCGCCATACGCAGTATTTT CASSQTHLRHTQYF
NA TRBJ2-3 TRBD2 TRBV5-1 TGCGCCAGCAGCCCGGGACTAGCGGGGGGGGCCACAGATACGCAGTATTTT CASSPGLAGGATDTQYF
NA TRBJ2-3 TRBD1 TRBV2 TGTGCCAGCAGTGAAGCGCTGCCTGGACAGGGGACGTGGACAGATACGCAGTATTTT CASSEALPGQGTWTDTQYF
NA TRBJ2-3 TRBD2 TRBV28 TGTGCCAGCACCCTGGGGGGAGCGGGGGGCATAAGCACAGATACGCAGTATTTT CASTLGGAGGISTDTQYF
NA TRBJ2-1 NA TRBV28 TGTGCCAGCAGTTATGAGATATGGCGGGGAGCGTACAATGAGCAGTTCTTC CASSYEIWRGAYNEQFF
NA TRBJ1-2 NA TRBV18 TGTGCCAGCTCAACAGGGTTCAACTATGGCTACACCTTC CASSTGFNYGYTF
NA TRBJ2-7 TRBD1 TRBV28 TGTGCCAGTTTTCCCCGGGACAGGGCCGAGCAGTACTTC CASFPRDRAEQYF
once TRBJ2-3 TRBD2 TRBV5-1 TGCGCCAGCAGCCCCGGGGTACTAGCGGGAGATACGCAGTATTTT CASSPGVLAGDTQYF
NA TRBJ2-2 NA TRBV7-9 TGTGCATTGGAGGCGGCGAACACCGGGGAGCTGTTTTTT CALEAANTGELFF
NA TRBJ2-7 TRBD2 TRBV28 TGTGCCAGCAGAACCGGGGGGGAGGGGTCCTACGAGCAGTACTTC CASRTGGEGSYEQYF
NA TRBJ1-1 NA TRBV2 TGTGCCAGCAGTGAATTTGGGGGGGACACTGAAGCTTTCTTT CASSEFGGDTEAFF
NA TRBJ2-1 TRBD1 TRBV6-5 TGTGCCAGCAGTCACCGGGACAGGGGGACAAGAAGGGTCTTC CASSHRDRGTRRVF
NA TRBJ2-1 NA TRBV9 TGTGCCAGCAGCGTAGCTTGGGGGGACTACAATGAGCAGTTCTTC CASSVAWGDYNEQFF
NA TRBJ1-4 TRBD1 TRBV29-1 TGCAGCGTCGTCGCCACGGACAGGGGATACGAAAAACTGTTTTTT CSVVATDRGYEKLFF
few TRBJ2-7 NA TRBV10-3 TGTGCCATCAGTAGAGCGGTGAGCTCCTACGAGCAGTACTTC CAISRAVSSYEQYF